The 3 T cell receptor beta chains given below trace back to one sample, sequenced in a study of CD8 T cells in Susac syndrome. Reverse transcription used roughly 0.45 to 1 ug RNA and random hexamers. Via MiXCR, TCRdb re-called the immunoSEQ multiplex PCR reads, giving one row per CDR3 protein. The sample shows 180,000 or so distinct CDR3 sequences, 90% to 95% of them seen only once. Sequenced: CD4+ T cells from PBMCs. All receptors come from a human donor in good health.

The chain couples TRBV9 to TRBJ2-3; no definite D call. V lost 4 bases to trimming and J lost 2 bases, with 11 bases between them. CDR3 length: 14 residues. Germline lookup yields CDR1 SGDLS and CDR2 YYNGEE. CDR3 in amino acids: CASSPSTTTDTQYF. The CDR3 region has the DNA TGTGCCAGCAGCCCTAGTACCACCACAGATACGCAGTATTTT.

The chain recombines TRBV4-3 with TRBJ2-1; 9 bases line up with TRBD1. Per germline, CDR1 LGHNA and CDR2 YSLEER. The CDR3 covers 15 residues. V lost 4 bases and J lost 4; bases outside the gene matches: 5. CDR3: CASSRDRASYNEQFF. The CDR3, as DNA: TGCGCCAGCAGCCGGGACAGGGCTTCTTACAATGAGCAGTTCTTC.

A remark on this clonotype: One end of the junction does not line up with germline, which may come from a read error. The chain links TRBV7-7 to TRBJ1-6, with D possibly matching TRBD1 (6 bases). Germline V gives CDR1 SSHAT, CDR2 FNYEAQ (reference sequence). CDR3 length equals 14 residues. CDR3: CASSTGHSNSPLHF. Written as DNA, the CDR3 is TGTGCTAGCAGCACGGGACATTCAAATTCACCCCTCCACTTT.